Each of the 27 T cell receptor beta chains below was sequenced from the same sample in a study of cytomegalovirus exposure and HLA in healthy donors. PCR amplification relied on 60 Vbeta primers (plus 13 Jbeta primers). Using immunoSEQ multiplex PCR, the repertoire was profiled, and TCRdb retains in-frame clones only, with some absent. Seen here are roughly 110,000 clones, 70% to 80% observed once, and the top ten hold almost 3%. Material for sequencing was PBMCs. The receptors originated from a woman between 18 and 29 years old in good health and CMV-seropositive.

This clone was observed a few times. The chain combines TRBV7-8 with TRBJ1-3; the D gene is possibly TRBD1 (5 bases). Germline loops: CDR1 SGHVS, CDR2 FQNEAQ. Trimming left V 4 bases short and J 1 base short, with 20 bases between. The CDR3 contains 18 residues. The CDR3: CASSSPLLKGWSGNTIYF. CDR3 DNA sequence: TGTGCCAGCAGCTCTCCCCTCCTAAAGGGGTGGTCTGGAAACACCATATATTTT.

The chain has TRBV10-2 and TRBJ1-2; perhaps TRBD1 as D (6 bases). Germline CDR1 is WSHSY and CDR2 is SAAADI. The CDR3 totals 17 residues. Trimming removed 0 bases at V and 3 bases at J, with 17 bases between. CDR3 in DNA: TGCGCCAGCAGTGAGTCGGACCGGGACAAAATAGACTATGGCTACACCTTC. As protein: CASSESDRDKIDYGYTF.

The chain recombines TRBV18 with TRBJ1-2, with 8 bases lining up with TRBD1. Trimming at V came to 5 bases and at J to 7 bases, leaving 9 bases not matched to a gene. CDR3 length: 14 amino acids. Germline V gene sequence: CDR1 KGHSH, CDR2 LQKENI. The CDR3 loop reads CASSSTDRESGYTF. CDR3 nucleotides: TGTGCCAGCTCATCGACGGACAGGGAGAGTGGCTACACCTTC. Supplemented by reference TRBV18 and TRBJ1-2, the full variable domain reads NAGVMQNPRHLVRRRGQEARLRCSPMKGHSHVYWYRQLPEEGLKFMVYLQKENIIDESGMPKERFSAEFPKEGPSILRIQQVVRGDSAAYFCASSSTDRESGYTFGSGTRLTVV.

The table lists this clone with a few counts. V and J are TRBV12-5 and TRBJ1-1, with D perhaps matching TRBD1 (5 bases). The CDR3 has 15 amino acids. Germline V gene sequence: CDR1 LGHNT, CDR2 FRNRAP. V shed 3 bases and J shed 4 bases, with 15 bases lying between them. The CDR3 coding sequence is TGTGCTAGTGGTTTCGAGGGACTCCCGGCCACTGAAGCTTTCTTT. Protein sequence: CASGFEGLPATEAFF.

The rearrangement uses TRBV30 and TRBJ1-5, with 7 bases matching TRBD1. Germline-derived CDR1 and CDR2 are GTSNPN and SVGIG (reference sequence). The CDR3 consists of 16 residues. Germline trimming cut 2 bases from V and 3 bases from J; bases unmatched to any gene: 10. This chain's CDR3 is CAWSTIRQGPNQPQHF. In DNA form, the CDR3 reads TGTGCCTGGAGTACGATCAGACAGGGACCCAATCAGCCCCAGCATTTT.

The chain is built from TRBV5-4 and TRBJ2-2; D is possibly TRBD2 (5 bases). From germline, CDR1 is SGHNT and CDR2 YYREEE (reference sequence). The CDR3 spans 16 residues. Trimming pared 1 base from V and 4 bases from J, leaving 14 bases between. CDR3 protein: CASSLPGPGGTGELFF. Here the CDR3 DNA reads TGTGCCAGCAGCTTGCCAGGCCCCGGAGGCACCGGGGAGCTGTTTTTT.

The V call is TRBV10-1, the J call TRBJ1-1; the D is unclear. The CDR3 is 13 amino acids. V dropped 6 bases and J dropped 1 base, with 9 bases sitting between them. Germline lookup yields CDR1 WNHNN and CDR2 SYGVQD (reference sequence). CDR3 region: CASRGQPNTEAFF. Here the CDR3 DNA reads TGCGCCAGCAGGGGCCAGCCGAACACTGAAGCTTTCTTT.

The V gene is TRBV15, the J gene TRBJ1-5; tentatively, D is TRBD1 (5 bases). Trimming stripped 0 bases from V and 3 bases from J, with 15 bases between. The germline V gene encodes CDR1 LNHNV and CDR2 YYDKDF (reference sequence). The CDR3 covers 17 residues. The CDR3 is CATSREPRQGNNQPQHF. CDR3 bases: TGTGCCACCAGCAGAGAGCCCCGGCAGGGCAACAATCAGCCCCAGCATTTT.

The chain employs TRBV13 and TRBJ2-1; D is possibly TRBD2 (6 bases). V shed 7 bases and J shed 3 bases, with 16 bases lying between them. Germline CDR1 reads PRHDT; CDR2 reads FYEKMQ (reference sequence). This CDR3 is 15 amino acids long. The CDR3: CASTSGTPSYNEQFF. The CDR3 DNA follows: TGTGCCAGCACCTCCGGGACTCCGAGCTACAATGAGCAGTTCTTC.

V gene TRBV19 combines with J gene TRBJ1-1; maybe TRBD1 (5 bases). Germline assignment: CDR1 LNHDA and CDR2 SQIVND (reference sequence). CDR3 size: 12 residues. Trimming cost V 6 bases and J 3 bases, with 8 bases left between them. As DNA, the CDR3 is TGTGCCAGTAGATGGGGGGACACTGAAGCTTTCTTT. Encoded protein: CASRWGDTEAFF.

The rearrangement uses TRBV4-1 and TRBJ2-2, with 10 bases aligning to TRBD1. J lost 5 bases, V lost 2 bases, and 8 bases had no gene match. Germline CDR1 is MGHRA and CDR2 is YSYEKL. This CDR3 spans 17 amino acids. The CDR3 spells CASSQYGGQGMTGELFF. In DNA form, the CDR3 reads TGCGCCAGCAGCCAATATGGGGGACAGGGGATGACCGGGGAGCTGTTTTTT.

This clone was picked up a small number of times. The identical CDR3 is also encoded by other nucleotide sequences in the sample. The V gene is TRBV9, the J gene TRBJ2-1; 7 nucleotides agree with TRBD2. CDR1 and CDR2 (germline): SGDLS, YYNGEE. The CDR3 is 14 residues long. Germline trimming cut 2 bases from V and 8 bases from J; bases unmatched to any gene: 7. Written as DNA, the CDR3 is TGTGCCAGCAGCGTGGGCGGGAGTACTGATGAGCAGTTCTTC. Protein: CASSVGGSTDEQFF.

The chain's CDR3 is CASRTVNTGELFF. The CDR3 region has the DNA TGTGCCAGTAGGACAGTAAACACCGGGGAGCTGTTTTTT. The chain joins TRBV19 to TRBJ2-2, with TRBD1 as a possible D gene (5 bases). The CDR3 is made up of 13 amino acids. Germline loops: CDR1 LNHDA, CDR2 SQIVND (reference sequence). Trimming cost V 6 bases and J 2 bases, with 7 bases left between them.

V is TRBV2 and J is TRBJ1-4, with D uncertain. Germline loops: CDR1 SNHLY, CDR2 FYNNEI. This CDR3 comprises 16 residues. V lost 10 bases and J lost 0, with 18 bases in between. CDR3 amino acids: CATTRTAVATNEKLFF. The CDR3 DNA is TGTGCCACTACGAGGACTGCAGTTGCAACTAATGAAAAACTGTTTTTT.

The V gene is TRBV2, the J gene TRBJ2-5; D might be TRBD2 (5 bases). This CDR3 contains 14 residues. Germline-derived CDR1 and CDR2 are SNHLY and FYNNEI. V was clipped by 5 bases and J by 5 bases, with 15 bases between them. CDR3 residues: CASSPLIREETQYF. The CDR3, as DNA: TGTGCCAGCAGTCCTCTAATTAGGGAGGAGACCCAGTACTTC. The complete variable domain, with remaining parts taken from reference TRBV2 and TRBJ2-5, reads EPEVTQTPSHQVTQMGQEVILRCVPISNHLYFYWYRQILGQKVEFLVSFYNNEISEKSEIFDDQFSVERPDGSNFTLKIRSTKLEDSAMYFCASSPLIREETQYFGPGTRLLVL.

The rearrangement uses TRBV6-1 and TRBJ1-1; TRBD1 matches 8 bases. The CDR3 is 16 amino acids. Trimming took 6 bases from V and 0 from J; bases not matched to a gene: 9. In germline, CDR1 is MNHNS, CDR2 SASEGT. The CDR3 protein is CASSERQGRVNTEAFF. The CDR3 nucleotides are TGTGCCAGCAGCGAAAGACAGGGGAGGGTGAACACTGAAGCTTTCTTT.

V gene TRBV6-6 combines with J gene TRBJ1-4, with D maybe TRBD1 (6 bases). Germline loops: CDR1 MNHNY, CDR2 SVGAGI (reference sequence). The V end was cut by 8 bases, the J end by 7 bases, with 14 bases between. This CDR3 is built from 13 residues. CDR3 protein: CASHPGEGEKLFF. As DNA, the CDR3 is TGTGCCAGCCATCCAGGGGAAGGTGAAAAACTGTTTTTT.

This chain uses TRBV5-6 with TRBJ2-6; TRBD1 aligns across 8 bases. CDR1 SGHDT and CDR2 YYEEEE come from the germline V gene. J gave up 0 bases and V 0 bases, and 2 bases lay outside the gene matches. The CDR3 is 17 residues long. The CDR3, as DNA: TGTGCCAGCAGCTTGGAAACAGGGGGCTCTGGGGCCAACGTCCTGACTTTC. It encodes CASSLETGGSGANVLTF.

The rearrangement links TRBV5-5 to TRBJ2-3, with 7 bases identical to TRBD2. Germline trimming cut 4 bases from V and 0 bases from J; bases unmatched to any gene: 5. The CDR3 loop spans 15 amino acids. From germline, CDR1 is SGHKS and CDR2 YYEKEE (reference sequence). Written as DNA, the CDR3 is TGTGCCAGCAGCCCGAGCGGGATTAGCACAGATACGCAGTATTTT. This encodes CASSPSGISTDTQYF.

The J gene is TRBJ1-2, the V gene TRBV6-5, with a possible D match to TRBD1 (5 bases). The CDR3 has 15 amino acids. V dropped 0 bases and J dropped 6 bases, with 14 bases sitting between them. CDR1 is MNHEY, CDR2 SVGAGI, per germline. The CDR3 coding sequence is TGTGCCAGCAGTTACTCGGGCAGGGCCATTGATGGCTACACCTTC. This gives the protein CASSYSGRAIDGYTF.

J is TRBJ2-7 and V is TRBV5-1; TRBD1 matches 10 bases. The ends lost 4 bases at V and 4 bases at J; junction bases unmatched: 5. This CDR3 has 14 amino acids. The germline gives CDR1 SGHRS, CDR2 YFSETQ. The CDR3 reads CASSTGTGVYEQYF. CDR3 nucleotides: TGCGCCAGCAGCACCGGGACAGGGGTGTACGAGCAGTACTTC.

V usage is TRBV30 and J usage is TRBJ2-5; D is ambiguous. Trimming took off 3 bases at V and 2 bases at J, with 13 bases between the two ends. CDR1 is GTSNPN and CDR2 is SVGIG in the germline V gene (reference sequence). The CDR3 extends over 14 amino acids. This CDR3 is CAWRRGSRQETQYF. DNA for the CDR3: TGTGCCTGGAGGAGAGGATCACGACAAGAGACCCAGTACTTC.

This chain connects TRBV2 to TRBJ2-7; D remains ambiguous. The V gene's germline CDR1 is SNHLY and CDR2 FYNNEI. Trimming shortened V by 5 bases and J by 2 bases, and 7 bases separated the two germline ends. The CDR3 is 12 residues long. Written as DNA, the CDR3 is TGTGCCAGCAGTCTTTATCCCTACGAGCAGTACTTC. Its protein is CASSLYPYEQYF.

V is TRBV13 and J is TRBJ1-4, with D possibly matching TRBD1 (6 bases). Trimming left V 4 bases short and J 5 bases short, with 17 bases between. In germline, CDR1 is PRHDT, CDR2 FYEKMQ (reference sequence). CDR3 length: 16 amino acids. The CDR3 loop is CASSSQGGIGNEKLFF. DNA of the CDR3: TGTGCCAGCAGCTCTCAAGGGGGAATCGGGAATGAAAAACTGTTTTTT.

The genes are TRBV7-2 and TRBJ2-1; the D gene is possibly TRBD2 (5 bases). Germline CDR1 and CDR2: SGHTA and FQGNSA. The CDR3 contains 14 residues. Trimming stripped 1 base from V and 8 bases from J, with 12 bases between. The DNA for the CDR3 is TGTGCCAGCAGCTTAGATTTAACGAGGGATGAGCAGTTCTTC. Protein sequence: CASSLDLTRDEQFF.

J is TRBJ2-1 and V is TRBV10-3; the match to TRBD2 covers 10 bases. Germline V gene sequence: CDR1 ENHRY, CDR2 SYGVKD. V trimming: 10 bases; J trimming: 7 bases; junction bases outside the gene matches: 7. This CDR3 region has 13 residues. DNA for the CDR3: TGTGCCACGAAGAGCGGGAGGGCGAATGAGCAGTTCTTC. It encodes CATKSGRANEQFF.

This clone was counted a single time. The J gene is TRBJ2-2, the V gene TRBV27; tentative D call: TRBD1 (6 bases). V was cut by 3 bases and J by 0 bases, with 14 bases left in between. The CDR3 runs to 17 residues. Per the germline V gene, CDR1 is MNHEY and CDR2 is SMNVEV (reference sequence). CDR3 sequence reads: CASSFLPGDTNTGELFF. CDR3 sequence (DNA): TGTGCCAGCAGTTTCCTCCCCGGGGACACGAACACCGGGGAGCTGTTTTTT.